This TCR beta chain was recorded in a study of cytomegalovirus exposure and HLA in healthy donors. Study-wide context: Researchers previously reported finding 117 million unique TCR beta sequences from some 180 million T cells.

With 3 bases clipped from V and 1 base from J, the junction kept 2 bases outside the gene matches. CDR1 is KGHSH and CDR2 is LQKENI in the germline V gene. The CDR3 is 15 residues long. Researchers ran the PCR with 60 Vbeta and 13 Jbeta primers. The repertoire was sequenced with immunoSEQ multiplex PCR; TCRdb's copy has only in-frame clones and lacks some. Of under 90,000 clones listed, 74% were seen once; the top ten hold about 9%. This clone was found a few times. Its antigen is unidentified. Regarding the study as a whole: Both high specificity and high sensitivity reportedly marked the classifier's diagnosis of cytomegalovirus status.

The sequence came from a man in his forties in good health and CMV-seropositive. V is TRBV18 and J is TRBJ2-5; 10 positions agree with TRBD2. The specimen was PBMCs. DNA of the CDR3: TGTGCCAGCTCACCGGGACTAGCGACCCAAGAGACCCAGTACTTC. Amino acid sequence: CASSPGLATQETQYF. Full variable domain (rest looked up from reference TRBV18 and TRBJ2-5): NAGVMQNPRHLVRRRGQEARLRCSPMKGHSHVYWYRQLPEEGLKFMVYLQKENIIDESGMPKERFSAEFPKEGPSILRIQQVVRGDSAAYFCASSPGLATQETQYFGPGTRLLVL.